This T cell receptor beta chain is drawn from a study of a mutant IDH1 vaccine in newly diagnosed glioma. Study details: Pretreatment consisted of radiotherapy, temozolomide, or both, with most receiving both.

Time point indicated: week 47, end of study. Each dose of the vaccine consisted of 300 ug of mutant IDH1 20-mer peptide, with topical imiquimod. Produced via immunoSEQ multiplex PCR; TCRdb's table is partial and in-frame only. The data hold approximately 50,000 clones, with 76% observed a single time. As regards this clone: The target antigen is unknown.

The CDR3 spans 14 residues. The trim removed 10 bases at V and 9 bases at J, leaving 12 bases unmatched. Germline V CDR1 and CDR2: MNHEY, SVGAGI. This TCR came from a middle-aged woman with glioma. Some clones in this sample may be carry-over from other donors' samples. The starting material was PBMCs, obtained from a glioma patient whose treatment included an IDH1 peptide vaccine. V usage is TRBV6-5 and J usage is TRBJ1-6; the match to TRBD1 covers 7 bases. CDR3 loop: CATRGEGAFSPLHF. DNA of the CDR3: TGTGCCACCCGGGGGGAGGGGGCATTTTCACCCCTCCACTTT.